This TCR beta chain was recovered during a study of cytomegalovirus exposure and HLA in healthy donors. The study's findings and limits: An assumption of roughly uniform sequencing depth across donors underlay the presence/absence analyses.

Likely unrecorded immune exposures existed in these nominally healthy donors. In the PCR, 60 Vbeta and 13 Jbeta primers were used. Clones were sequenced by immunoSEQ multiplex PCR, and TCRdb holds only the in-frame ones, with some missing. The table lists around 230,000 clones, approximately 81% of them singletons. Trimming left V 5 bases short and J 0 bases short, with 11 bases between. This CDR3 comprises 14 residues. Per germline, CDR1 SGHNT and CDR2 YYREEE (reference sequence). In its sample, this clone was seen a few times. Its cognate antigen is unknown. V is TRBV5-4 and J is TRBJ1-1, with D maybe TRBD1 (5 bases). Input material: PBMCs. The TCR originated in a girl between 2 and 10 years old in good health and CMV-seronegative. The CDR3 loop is CASRPTGMNTEAFF. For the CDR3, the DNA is TGTGCCAGCAGGCCAACAGGTATGAACACTGAAGCTTTCTTT.